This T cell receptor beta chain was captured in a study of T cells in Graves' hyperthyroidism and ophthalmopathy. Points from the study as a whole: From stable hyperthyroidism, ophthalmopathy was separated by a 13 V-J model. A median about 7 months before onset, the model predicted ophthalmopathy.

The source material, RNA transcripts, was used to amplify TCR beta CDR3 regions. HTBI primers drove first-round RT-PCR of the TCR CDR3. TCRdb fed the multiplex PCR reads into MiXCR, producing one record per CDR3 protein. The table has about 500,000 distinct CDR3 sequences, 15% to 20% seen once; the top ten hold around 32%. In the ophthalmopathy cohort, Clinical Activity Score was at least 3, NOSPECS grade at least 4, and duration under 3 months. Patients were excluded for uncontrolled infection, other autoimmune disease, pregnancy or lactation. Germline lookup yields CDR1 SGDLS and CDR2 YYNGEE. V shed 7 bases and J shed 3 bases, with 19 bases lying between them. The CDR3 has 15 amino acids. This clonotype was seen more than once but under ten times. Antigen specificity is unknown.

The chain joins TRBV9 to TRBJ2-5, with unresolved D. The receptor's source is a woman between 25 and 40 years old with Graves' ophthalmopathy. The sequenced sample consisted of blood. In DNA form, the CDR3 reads TGTGCCAGCTCCATCTATACCCGGTCCGAAGAGACCCAGTACTTC. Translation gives CASSIYTRSEETQYF.